One and the same sample provided the 8 T cell receptor beta chains below, sequenced in a study of tissue T cells after allogeneic stem cell transplantation (dated by TCRdb to 2021 to 2024). The protocol used for the library was the immunoSEQ multiplex PCR assay. TCRdb stores this immuneACCESS table with in-frame sequences only. Part of the clones is absent; in the studies checked, under half of the shortfall reflects unresolved V genes, and no reason is known for the rest. This sample holds about 3,700 clones; around 52% were observed only once. 6.3% of the sample is taken by the ten largest. The time point label here, explained by the study, means: mouse harvest day 7 after allogeneic transplant. Each mouse graft consisted of 10^7 T-cell-depleted bone marrow cells plus 10^6 splenic CD5+ T cells and was given by tail vein injection. The sequenced sample was gut tissue. These receptors were taken from a female BALB/c mouse given C57BL/6 T cells with graft-versus-host disease after an allogeneic hematopoietic cell transplant.

This clone occurred a few times. Gene names and germline match the mouse. The read ends 1 residue early relative to the CDR3; the germline J gene fills the gap. The chain carries TRBV16 and TRBJ2-1; no definite D call. This CDR3 has 13 amino acids. Trimming shortened V by 0 bases and J by 7 bases, and 7 bases separated the two germline ends. Germline V lookup: CDR1 SGHSA, CDR2 FRNQAP. The CDR3 DNA, read in part, is TGTGCAAGCAGCTTAGATCCCGGGGCTGAGCAGTTC. Its translation is CASSLDPGAEQF. The whole CDR3 protein is CASSLDPGAEQFF.

This clone occurred a few times. The germline and genes are mouse ones. The read terminates 1 residue ahead of where the CDR3 ends, so the germline J gene completes it. This chain joins TRBV26 and TRBJ1-1, with D possibly being TRBD1 (5 bases). CDR1 KGHPV and CDR2 FQNQEV come from the germline V gene (reference sequence). The CDR3 runs 13 residues. V was cut by 4 bases and J by 5 bases, with 11 bases left in between. The part of the CDR3 DNA that was read is TGTGCCAGCAGTCCCGGGACGGCTACAGAAGTCTTC. Protein product: CASSPGTATEVF. The complete CDR3 protein is CASSPGTATEVFF.

About this clone itself: Gene labels here are mouse ones. The read halts 1 residue ahead of the CDR3 end, with the missing end drawn from the germline J gene. The chain carries TRBV26 and TRBJ1-4; no firm D call. The CDR3 has 14 amino acids. Trimming took 3 bases from V and 0 from J, leaving 5 bases between them. Per germline, CDR1 KGHPV and CDR2 FQNQEV (reference sequence). This CDR3 is CASSLPVSNERLFF. The sequenced part of the CDR3 DNA is TGTGCCAGCAGTCTACCTGTTTCCAACGAAAGATTATTT. Complete variable domain (other parts from reference TRBV26 and TRBJ1-4): NSKVIQTPRYLVKGQGQKAKMRCIPEKGHPVVFWYQQNKNNEFKFLINFQNQEVLQQIDMTEKRFSAECPSNSPCSLEIQSSEAGDSALYLCASSLPVSNERLFFGHGTKLSVL.

This clone was seen just once. The germline and genes are mouse ones. The read ends 1 residue early relative to the CDR3; the germline J gene fills the gap. This chain joins TRBV12-1 and TRBJ2-4; a weak D match, TRBD2 (6 bases). Germline CDR1 is SGHSN and CDR2 is HYEKVE. The length of the CDR3 is 14 residues. Trimming took off 4 bases at V and 0 bases at J, with 10 bases between the two ends. The CDR3: CASSLGGSQNTLYF. The covered CDR3 bases are TGTGCCAGCTCCCTTGGGGGTAGTCAAAACACCTTGTAC.

As concerns this clone: Any gene name here is a mouse gene name. The DNA ends 1 residue before the CDR3 does, and the rest of the CDR3 is filled in from the germline J gene. The chain couples TRBV23 to TRBJ2-2; the D call TRBD1 from the table was never checked on the DNA. Germline-derived CDR1 and CDR2 are KGHTA and FQNQQP. This CDR3 is 15 amino acids long. The DNA read from the CDR3 is TGCTCCAGCAGTCAATCGAGAGGGAACACCGGGCAGCTCTAC. Protein product: CSSSQSRGNTGQLY. The CDR3 reads in full as CSSSQSRGNTGQLYF.

This clone is medium-sized within its sample. Gene names are mouse gene names. The read ends 1 residue early relative to the CDR3; the germline J gene fills the gap. This sequence joins TRBV26 and TRBJ2-7, with unresolved D. This CDR3 contains 12 residues. Germline V gene data show CDR1 as KGHPV and CDR2 as FQNQEV (reference sequence). With 0 bases removed from V and 4 bases from J, the gap between germline ends came to 4 bases. Here the CDR3 reads CASSLSGYEQYF. The covered CDR3 bases are TGTGCCAGCAGTCTGTCAGGGTATGAACAGTAC.

This clone came up once. An end of the junction differs from the germline gene, which may be a read error. The gene symbols are mouse symbols. From the germline J gene comes the end of the CDR3, since the read stops 1 residue before it. V usage is TRBV13-2 and J usage is TRBJ1-4; possible D gene TRBD1, 6 bases. CDR1 NNHNN and CDR2 SYGAGS come from the germline V gene (reference sequence). The CDR3 consists of 15 residues. The chain's CDR3 is CASSDRDKSNERLFF. The DNA read from the CDR3 is TGTGCCAGCAGTGACCGGGACAAATCCAACGAAAGATTATTT.

A word on this clone: Gene names follow the mouse nomenclature. The sequence runs out 1 residue before the end of the CDR3; the remainder is reconstructed from the germline J gene. This chain links TRBV5 with TRBJ2-1; 7 nucleotides match TRBD1. Trimming removed 4 bases from V and 3 bases from J; junction bases left unmatched: 3. CDR3 size: 14 residues. Germline V gene data show CDR1 as LGHNA and CDR2 as YNLKQL (reference sequence). The CDR3 loop reads CASSPDRFYAEQFF. CDR3 DNA, as far as it was read: TGTGCCAGCAGCCCGGACAGGTTCTATGCTGAGCAGTTC.